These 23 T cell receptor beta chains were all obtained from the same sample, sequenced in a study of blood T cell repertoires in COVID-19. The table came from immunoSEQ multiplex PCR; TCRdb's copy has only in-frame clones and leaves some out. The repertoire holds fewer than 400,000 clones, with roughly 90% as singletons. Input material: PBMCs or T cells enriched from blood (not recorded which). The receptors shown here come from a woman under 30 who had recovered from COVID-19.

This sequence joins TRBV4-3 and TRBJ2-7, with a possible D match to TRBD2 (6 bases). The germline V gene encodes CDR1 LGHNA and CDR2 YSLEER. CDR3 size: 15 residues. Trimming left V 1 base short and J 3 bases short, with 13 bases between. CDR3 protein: CASSQGIPGVYEQYF. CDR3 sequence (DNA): TGCGCCAGCAGCCAAGGCATACCGGGGGTCTACGAGCAGTACTTC.

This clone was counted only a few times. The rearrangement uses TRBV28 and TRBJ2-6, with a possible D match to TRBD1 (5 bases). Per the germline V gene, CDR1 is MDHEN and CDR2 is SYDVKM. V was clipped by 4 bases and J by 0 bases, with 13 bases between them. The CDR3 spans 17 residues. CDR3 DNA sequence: TGTGCCAGCAGTTCCGGACATTCAAGCTCTGGGGCCAACGTCCTGACTTTC. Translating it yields CASSSGHSSSGANVLTF.

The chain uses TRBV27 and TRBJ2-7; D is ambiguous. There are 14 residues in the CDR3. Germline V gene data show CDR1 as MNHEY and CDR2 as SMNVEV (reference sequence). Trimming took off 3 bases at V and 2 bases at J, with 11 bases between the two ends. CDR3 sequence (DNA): TGTGCCAGCAGTTTTTTATACAGCCCCTACGAGCAGTACTTC. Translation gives CASSFLYSPYEQYF.

This CDR3 reads CASSLGQNQPQHF. In nucleotides, the CDR3 is TGTGCCAGCAGCCTGGGACAGAATCAGCCCCAGCATTTT. V is TRBV7-2 and J is TRBJ1-5, with 7 bases aligning to TRBD1. CDR1 is SGHTA, CDR2 FQGNSA, per germline. The CDR3 contains 13 residues. The V gene end was trimmed by 5 bases and the J gene end by 4 bases; junction bases not matched to a gene: 2.

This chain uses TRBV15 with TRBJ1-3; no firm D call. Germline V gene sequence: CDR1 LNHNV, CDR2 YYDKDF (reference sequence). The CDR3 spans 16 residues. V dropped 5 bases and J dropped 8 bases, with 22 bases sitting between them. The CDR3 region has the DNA TGTGCCACCAGCCCCCTAGGCCAGCTAGGCGGAGACACCATATATTTT. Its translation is CATSPLGQLGGDTIYF.

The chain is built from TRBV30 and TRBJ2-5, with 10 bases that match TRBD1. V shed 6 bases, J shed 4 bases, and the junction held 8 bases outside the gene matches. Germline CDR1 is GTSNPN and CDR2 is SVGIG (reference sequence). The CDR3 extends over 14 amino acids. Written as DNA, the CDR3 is TGTGCCTGTACCGGGACAGGGGAAGGAGAGACCCAGTACTTC. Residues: CACTGTGEGETQYF. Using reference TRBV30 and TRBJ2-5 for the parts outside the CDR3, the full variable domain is SQTIHQWPATLVQPVGSPLSLECTVEGTSNPNLYWYRQAAGRGLQLLFYSVGIGQISSEVPQNLSASRPQDRQFILSSKKLLLSDSGFYLCACTGTGEGETQYFGPGTRLLVL.

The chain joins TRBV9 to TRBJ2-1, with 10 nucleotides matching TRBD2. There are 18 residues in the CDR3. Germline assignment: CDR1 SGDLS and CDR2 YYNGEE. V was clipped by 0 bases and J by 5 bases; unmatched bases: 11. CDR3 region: CASSVAKASGGLNNEQFF. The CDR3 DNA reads TGTGCCAGCAGCGTAGCTAAGGCTAGCGGGGGACTTAACAATGAGCAGTTCTTC.

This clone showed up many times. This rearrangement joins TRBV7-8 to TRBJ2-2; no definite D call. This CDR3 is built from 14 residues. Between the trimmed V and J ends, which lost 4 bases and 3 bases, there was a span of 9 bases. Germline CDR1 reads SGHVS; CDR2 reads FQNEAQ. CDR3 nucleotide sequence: TGTGCCAGCAGCTCAAACCCGGACACCGGGGAGCTGTTTTTT. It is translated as CASSSNPDTGELFF.

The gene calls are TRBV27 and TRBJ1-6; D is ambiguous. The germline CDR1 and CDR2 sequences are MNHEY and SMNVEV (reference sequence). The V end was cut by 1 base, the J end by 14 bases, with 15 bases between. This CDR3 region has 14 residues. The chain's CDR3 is CASSLWGGVRALHF. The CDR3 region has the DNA TGTGCCAGCAGTTTATGGGGTGGGGTGAGGGCCCTCCACTTT.

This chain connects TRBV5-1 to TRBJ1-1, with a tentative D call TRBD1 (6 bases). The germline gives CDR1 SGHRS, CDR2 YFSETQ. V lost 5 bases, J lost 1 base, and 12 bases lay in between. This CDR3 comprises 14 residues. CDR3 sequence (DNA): TGCGCCAGCAGACCAGGGGCCCAGAACACTGAAGCTTTCTTT. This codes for CASRPGAQNTEAFF.

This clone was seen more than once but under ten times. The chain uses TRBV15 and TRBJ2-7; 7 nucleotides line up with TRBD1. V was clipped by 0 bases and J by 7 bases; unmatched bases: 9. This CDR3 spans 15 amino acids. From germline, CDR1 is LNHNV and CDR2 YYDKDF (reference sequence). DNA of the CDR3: TGTGCCACCAGCAGAGATCGACAGGGTCTGGGAGAGCAGTACTTC. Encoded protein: CATSRDRQGLGEQYF.

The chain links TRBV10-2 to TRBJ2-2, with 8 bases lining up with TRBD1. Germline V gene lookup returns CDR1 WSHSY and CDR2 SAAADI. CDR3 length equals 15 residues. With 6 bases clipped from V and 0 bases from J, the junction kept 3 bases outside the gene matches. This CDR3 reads CASRLTGANTGELFF. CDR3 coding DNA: TGCGCCAGCAGACTGACAGGGGCGAACACCGGGGAGCTGTTTTTT.

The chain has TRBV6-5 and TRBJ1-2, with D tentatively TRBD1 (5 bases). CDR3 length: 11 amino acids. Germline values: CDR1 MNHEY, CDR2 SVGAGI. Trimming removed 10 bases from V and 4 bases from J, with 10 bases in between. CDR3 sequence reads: CATQTAYGYTF. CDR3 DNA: TGTGCCACCCAGACAGCCTATGGCTACACCTTC.

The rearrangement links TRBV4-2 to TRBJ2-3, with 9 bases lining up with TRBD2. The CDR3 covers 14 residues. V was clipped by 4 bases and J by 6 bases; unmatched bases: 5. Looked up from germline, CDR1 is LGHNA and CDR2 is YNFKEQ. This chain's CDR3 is CASSRRLAVDTQYF. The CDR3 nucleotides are TGTGCCAGCAGCCGACGACTAGCGGTGGATACGCAGTATTTT.

Here the CDR3 reads CASSQDGRAKLFF. The CDR3, as DNA: TGTGCCAGCAGCCAAGATGGCAGGGCAAAACTGTTTTTT. The V and J genes are TRBV3-1 (or the pseudogene TRBV3-2) and TRBJ1-4, with D possibly matching TRBD1 (5 bases). The CDR3 loop spans 13 amino acids. CDR1 and CDR2 from the germline V gene are LGHDT and YNNKEL (reference sequence). V lost 0 bases and J lost 10, with 9 bases in between.

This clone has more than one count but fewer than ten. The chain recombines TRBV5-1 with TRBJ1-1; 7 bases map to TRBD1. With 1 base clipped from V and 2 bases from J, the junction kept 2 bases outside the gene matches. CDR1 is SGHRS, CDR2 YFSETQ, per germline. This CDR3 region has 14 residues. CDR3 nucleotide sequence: TGCGCCAGCAGCTTGACAGGGGTTAACACTGAAGCTTTCTTT. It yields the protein CASSLTGVNTEAFF.

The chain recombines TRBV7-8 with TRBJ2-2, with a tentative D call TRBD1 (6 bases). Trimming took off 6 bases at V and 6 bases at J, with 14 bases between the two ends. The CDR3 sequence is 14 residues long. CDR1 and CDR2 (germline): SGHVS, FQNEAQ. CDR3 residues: CASRDQGMAGELFF. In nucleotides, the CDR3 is TGTGCCAGCAGGGACCAGGGGATGGCCGGGGAGCTGTTTTTT.

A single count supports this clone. For the CDR3, the DNA is TGTGCCAGCTCACCACCCGGTCAGCCCCAGCATTTT. Translated: CASSPPGQPQHF. The chain has TRBV18 and TRBJ1-5; unclear D gene. With 0 bases removed from V and 6 bases from J, the gap between germline ends came to 3 bases. The CDR3 is 12 amino acids. The V gene's germline CDR1 is KGHSH and CDR2 LQKENI.

CDR3 sequence: CASSVEGRDFLEETQYF. CDR3 bases: TGTGCCAGCAGCGTAGAGGGCCGGGACTTCTTGGAAGAGACCCAGTACTTC. V and J are TRBV9 and TRBJ2-5, with D possibly being TRBD2 (6 bases). CDR3 length equals 17 residues. Germline V gene lookup returns CDR1 SGDLS and CDR2 YYNGEE. V was pared by 0 bases and J by 3 bases, with 18 bases between.

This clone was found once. The CDR3 bases are TGTGCCAGCACCTGGGGCAGGGGGGAGGAGACCCAGTACTTC. Amino acid sequence: CASTWGRGEETQYF. The J gene is TRBJ2-5, the V gene TRBV7-9; tentative D call: TRBD1 (7 bases). V gave up 7 bases and J gave up 5 bases, with 17 bases separating them. The CDR3 runs 14 residues. Germline CDR1 SEHNR, CDR2 FQNEAQ (reference sequence).

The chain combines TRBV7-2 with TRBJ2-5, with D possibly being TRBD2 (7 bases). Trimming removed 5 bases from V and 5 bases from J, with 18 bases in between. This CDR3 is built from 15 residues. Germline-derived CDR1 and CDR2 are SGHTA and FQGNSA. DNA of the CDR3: TGTGCCAGCAGCCCCCGGACTAGGGGGGGGGAGACCCAGTACTTC. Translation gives CASSPRTRGGETQYF.

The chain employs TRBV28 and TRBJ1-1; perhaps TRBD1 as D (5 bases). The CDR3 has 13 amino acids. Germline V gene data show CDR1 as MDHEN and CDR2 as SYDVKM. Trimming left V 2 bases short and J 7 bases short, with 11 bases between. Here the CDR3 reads CASSLNEGVEAFF. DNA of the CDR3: TGTGCCAGCAGTTTAAACGAAGGGGTTGAAGCTTTCTTT. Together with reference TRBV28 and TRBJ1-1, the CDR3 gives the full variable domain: DVKVTQSSRYLVKRTGEKVFLECVQDMDHENMFWYRQDPGLGLRLIYFSYDVKMKEKGDIPEGYSVSREKKERFSLILESASTNQTSMYLCASSLNEGVEAFFGQGTRLTVV.

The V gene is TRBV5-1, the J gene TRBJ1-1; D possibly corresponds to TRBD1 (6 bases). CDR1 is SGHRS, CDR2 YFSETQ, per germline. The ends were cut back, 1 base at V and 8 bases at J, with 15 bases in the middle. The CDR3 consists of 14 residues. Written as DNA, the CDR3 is TGCGCCAGCAGCTTGAGGGCAGGGGAATCCGAAGCTTTCTTT. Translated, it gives CASSLRAGESEAFF.